A single sample is the source of the 10 T cell receptor beta chains below, sequenced in a study of shared clonotypes between healthy human individuals. The repertoire was sequenced with immunoSEQ multiplex PCR; TCRdb's copy has only in-frame clones and lacks some. The data show about 2,500,000 clones, with around nine tenths seen just once and under 0.15% held by the top ten. The sample consisted of naive CD4+ T cells sorted from blood. As for subset: CD45RA+ positively selected. The receptor source for this set is a man between 18 and 35 years old in good health.

V usage is TRBV4-1 and J usage is TRBJ2-5, with TRBD2 identical over 10 bases. The J call may be wrong; the DNA end is better matched by TRBJ2-7. This CDR3 region has 16 residues. Germline CDR1 is MGHRA and CDR2 is YSYEKL. The CDR3 protein is CASSQELAGTYYEQYF. The CDR3 DNA sequence: TGCGCCAGCAGCCAAGAACTAGCGGGGACCTACTACGAGCAGTACTTC.

The V call is TRBV7-2, the J call TRBJ2-5; tentative D call: TRBD1 (5 bases). The germline V gene has CDR1 SGHTA and CDR2 FQGNSA. V shed 5 bases and J shed 2 bases, with 15 bases lying between them. The CDR3 contains 15 residues. CDR3: CASSLNGWTQETQYF. CDR3 in DNA: TGTGCCAGCAGCCTCAACGGCTGGACACAAGAGACCCAGTACTTC. Looking up the rest from reference TRBV7-2 and TRBJ2-5 gives the full variable domain: GAGVSQSPSNKVTEKGKDVELRCDPISGHTALYWYRQSLGQGLEFLIYFQGNSAPDKSGLPSDRFSAERTGGSVSTLTIQRTQQEDSAVYLCASSLNGWTQETQYFGPGTRLLVL.

J is TRBJ1-5 and V is TRBV10-2; D possibly corresponds to TRBD1 (5 bases). Germline CDR1 WSHSY, CDR2 SAAADI. The CDR3 consists of 16 residues. Trimming cost V 3 bases and J 0 bases, with 12 bases left between them. As DNA, the CDR3 is TGCGCCAGCAGTGACGCGACGGGGACTAGCAATCAGCCCCAGCATTTT. This gives the protein CASSDATGTSNQPQHF.

As concerns this clone: This sample also contains other DNA sequences that code for the same CDR3. The chain uses TRBV18 and TRBJ2-2; 8 nucleotides agree with TRBD2. Germline lookup yields CDR1 KGHSH and CDR2 LQKENI. The CDR3 sequence is 15 residues long. With 3 bases clipped from V and 5 bases from J, the junction kept 5 bases outside the gene matches. As DNA, the CDR3 is TGTGCCAGCTCACCCAGCGGGAGTGGTACCGGGGAGCTGTTTTTT. This codes for CASSPSGSGTGELFF.

This chain links TRBV6-5 with TRBJ2-7; D gene uncertain. The CDR3 runs to 13 residues. Trimming took off 5 bases at V and 0 bases at J, with 8 bases between the two ends. The germline V gene has CDR1 MNHEY and CDR2 SVGAGI. The CDR3 loop is CASSRLLSYEQYF. The CDR3 coding sequence is TGTGCCAGCAGTCGTCTCCTCTCCTACGAGCAGTACTTC.

The V call is TRBV4-1, the J call TRBJ2-4; maybe TRBD1 (5 bases). Germline V gives CDR1 MGHRA, CDR2 YSYEKL. The CDR3 runs to 17 residues. V was shortened by 0 bases and J by 1 base, with 13 bases between the two germline ends. The chain's CDR3 is CASSQEGAGMAKNIQYF. DNA of the CDR3: TGCGCCAGCAGCCAAGAAGGGGCAGGGATGGCCAAAAACATTCAGTACTTC.

The genes are TRBV7-8 and TRBJ2-5; 7 nucleotides agree with TRBD2. The closer fit of TRBJ2-7 to the DNA end suggests the J call may be wrong. The CDR3 totals 16 residues. CDR1 and CDR2 from the germline V gene are SGHVS and FQNEAQ. The CDR3 bases are TGTGCCAGCAGCTTAGAGCTGAGCGGGGCCTCCTACGAGCAGTACTTC. This sequence encodes CASSLELSGASYEQYF.

The rearrangement links TRBV6-1 to TRBJ2-7; D gene uncertain. There are 14 residues in the CDR3. V was pared by 6 bases and J by 2 bases, with 14 bases between. In germline, CDR1 is MNHNS, CDR2 SASEGT. The DNA of the CDR3 is TGTGCCAGCAGCCCTCAGTCATTAGCCTACGAGCAGTACTTC. The encoded protein is CASSPQSLAYEQYF.

This chain joins TRBV10-3 and TRBJ1-4; no clear D gene. The CDR3 totals 15 residues. CDR1 and CDR2 (germline): ENHRY, SYGVKD. The V end lost 3 bases, the J end lost 4 bases, and 12 bases lay between the germline ends. CDR3 sequence (DNA): TGTGCCATCAGTGACGTGGCGCGGGGTAATGAAAAACTGTTTTTT. Translation gives CAISDVARGNEKLFF.

Comments on this clone: Germline is not matched at one junction end, which may reflect a read error. CDR3 protein: CVSSSSREFVNSPLHF. CDR3 coding DNA: TGTGTCAGCAGCTCCTCTAGAGAGTTTGTTAATTCACCCCTCCACTTT. This chain uses TRBV5-6 with TRBJ1-6; D remains ambiguous. The CDR3 has 16 amino acids. From germline, CDR1 is SGHDT and CDR2 YYEEEE.